This TCR beta chain was found in a study of T cells after yellow fever vaccination (dated by TCRdb to between 2018 and 2021). Regarding the study in general: The SMART-Seq v4 Ultra Low Input RNA kit was used to prepare libraries from fractions with low cell numbers. Bulk PBMC replicates and cell subsets were isolated from blood drawn at multiple timepoints before and after both primary and secondary immunization. The cohort comprised two healthy male donors, one aged 18 to 29 and one aged 30 to 40 years. To follow T-cell clones before and after both primary and booster YFV17D yellow fever vaccination, bulk TCR alpha and beta repertoires underwent longitudinal sequencing. The paper as a whole reports these results and caveats: Compared with the primary T-cell response, the secondary T-cell response was faster but weaker, reaching its peak on day 5 rather than on day 15. Most clones expanded after primary vaccination were re-detected after the booster (almost 97% of CD4 and 80% to 90% of CD8), suggesting broad memory maintenance. A small fraction of clonotypes showed up in both the CD4 and CD8 compartments, probably as a result of convergent recombination. Computational filtering was needed because FACS-sorted repertoires could contain abundant contaminating clonotypes from the bulk population. Only a couple of donors were included in the study, so the extent to which the findings can be generalized is limited.

The treatment or condition label corresponds to: live attenuated yellow fever vaccine strain. At each blood-draw timepoint, two biological replicates of bulk PBMCs were collected. A standard Ficoll-Paque protocol was used to isolate PBMCs from peripheral blood. RNA was extracted with TriZol from bulk PBMCs, CD4 and CD8 fractions, and dextramer-positive and dextramer-negative fractions. For sequencing, an Illumina NovaSeq 6000 was employed. TCR cDNA was made using 5'RACE template switching, a step that added a universal primer site and unique molecular identifiers. cDNA synthesis was primed from both the TCR alpha and TCR beta constant segments. Libraries were amplified in two PCR steps, with sample barcodes and sequencing adapters added in the second step. Libraries were sequenced on Illumina HiSeq 2500 (2x100 bp) or NovaSeq (2x150 bp). In the original analysis: MIGEC handled demultiplexing of reads and collapsing into UMI consensus sequences, while MiXCR performed V(D)J alignment. Using edgeR on replicate PBMC samples, clonotypes were called vaccine-responding if FDR was below 0.01 and the log2 fold change was above 5 up to day 15. Each bulk clonotype was labeled CD4 or CD8 based on which sequenced repertoire, CD4 or CD8, contained the clonotype at higher abundance. TCRdb reprocessing: public reads trimmed at Q25 with fastp, clones called with MiXCR, in-frame beta chains kept. A single entry per CDR3 protein holds the most common genes and DNA from its merged rows. TCRdb assigned the V and J calls; the authors' analysis was not used. For this sample the table gives about 250,000 distinct CDR3 sequences, of which approximately 3.8% were detected only once. Around a fifth of the sample lies in the top ten.

A note on this clonotype: What this receptor recognizes is not known. There are no base qualities to consult, and no much larger clone falls within one base.

Based on the germline V gene, the CDR1 and CDR2 sequences are SGDLS and YYNGEE. The V end loses 3 bases and the J end loses 4 bases, and a stretch of 20 bases separates them. CDR3 length: 17 amino acids, cysteine to phenylalanine. Only the CDR3 DNA stays, 51 bases, in frame from base 1. This TCR came from a man between 18 and 29 years old who received the YFV17D yellow fever vaccine. This specimen was PBMCs, taken 15 days after the yellow fever booster vaccination. The chain links TRBV9 with TRBJ1-3; the D gene is perhaps TRBD1, from 5 matching bases. The CDR3 region has the sequence CASSDSSGTAFGNTIYF. The nucleotides read TGTGCCAGCAGCGATTCGTCCGGGACCGCTTTCGGAAACACCATATATTTT.